The 29 T cell receptor beta chains below all came from one sample that was sequenced in a study of graft-versus-host responses after intestinal transplantation. Generated by immunoSEQ multiplex PCR, the TCRdb table keeps only in-frame clones and is missing some. Here the sample spans about 120,000 clones, around 93% being singletons. For these TCRs, the target antigens are not known. The input for sequencing was unstimulated CD8+ T cells sorted from spleen or lymph node cells, taken before intestinal transplant. The origin of the receptors is a human donor who received an intestinal transplant.

The chain recombines TRBV6-1 with TRBJ2-3; D gene uncertain. The length of the CDR3 is 14 residues. CDR1 MNHNS and CDR2 SASEGT come from the germline V gene. V was pared by 8 bases and J by 0 bases, with 12 bases between. CDR3 sequence (DNA): TGTGCCAGCGGGATTCAAAAAAGCACAGATACGCAGTATTTT. This translates into CASGIQKSTDTQYF.

The chain employs TRBV13 and TRBJ2-1; TRBD1 aligns across 7 bases. Germline V gives CDR1 PRHDT, CDR2 FYEKMQ (reference sequence). J was trimmed by 8 bases and V by 5 bases; bases with no gene match: 12. This CDR3 is built from 15 residues. CDR3 sequence reads: CASSTRAQGVDEQFF. The DNA for the CDR3 is TGTGCCAGCAGCACACGGGCCCAGGGGGTCGATGAGCAGTTCTTC. The complete variable domain, with remaining parts taken from reference TRBV13 and TRBJ2-1, reads AAGVIQSPRHLIKEKRETATLKCYPIPRHDTVYWYQQGPGQDPQFLISFYEKMQSDKGSIPDRFSAQQFSDYHSELNMSSLELGDSALYFCASSTRAQGVDEQFFGPGTRLTVL.

The chain is built from TRBV5-4 and TRBJ2-7; no clear D. The CDR3 consists of 13 residues. Trimming took 1 base from V and 0 from J, leaving 5 bases between them. The germline V gene has CDR1 SGHNT and CDR2 YYREEE (reference sequence). The chain's CDR3 is CASSLQSSYEQYF. The CDR3 nucleotides read TGTGCCAGCAGCTTGCAGAGCTCCTACGAGCAGTACTTC.

The gene calls are TRBV5-6 and TRBJ2-7; possibly TRBD1 or TRBD2 for D (5 bases each). The CDR3 consists of 18 residues. From germline, CDR1 is SGHDT and CDR2 YYEEEE. Trimming removed 3 bases at V and 3 bases at J, with 25 bases between. This CDR3 is CASSSAGTKTHFNYEQYF. DNA for the CDR3: TGTGCCAGCAGCTCCGCCGGGACGAAGACCCACTTTAACTACGAGCAGTACTTC.

The chain joins TRBV9 to TRBJ2-1; 10 nucleotides align to TRBD2. CDR1 is SGDLS and CDR2 is YYNGEE in the germline V gene. The CDR3 is made up of 15 amino acids. The V gene end was trimmed by 3 bases and the J gene end by 6 bases; junction bases not matched to a gene: 6. The CDR3 spells CASSGGTSVGNEQFF. DNA of the CDR3: TGTGCCAGCAGCGGAGGGACTAGCGTTGGCAATGAGCAGTTCTTC. Full variable domain (rest looked up from reference TRBV9 and TRBJ2-1): DSGVTQTPKHLITATGQRVTLRCSPRSGDLSVYWYQQSLDQGLQFLIQYYNGEERAKGNILERFSAQQFPDLHSELNLSSLELGDSALYFCASSGGTSVGNEQFFGPGTRLTVL.

The chain couples TRBV7-9 to TRBJ2-1; the match to TRBD1 covers 10 bases. Looked up from germline, CDR1 is SEHNR and CDR2 is FQNEAQ (reference sequence). The length of the CDR3 is 16 residues. The trim removed 5 bases at V and 7 bases at J, leaving 11 bases unmatched. CDR3 nucleotide sequence: TGTGCCAGCAGCGGGCGGACAGGGGGAATTTGGAATGAGCAGTTCTTC. Translating gives CASSGRTGGIWNEQFF.

V gene TRBV19 combines with J gene TRBJ2-7, with D unclear. Trimming took 1 base from V and 4 from J, leaving 8 bases between them. Germline CDR1 LNHDA, CDR2 SQIVND (reference sequence). The CDR3 contains 13 residues. CDR3 coding DNA: TGTGCCAGTAGTATAGGGCCCGTTTACGAGCAGTACTTC. This gives the protein CASSIGPVYEQYF.

This chain connects TRBV7-8 to TRBJ1-1, with D maybe TRBD1 (5 bases). This CDR3 is built from 14 residues. The V and J ends lost 0 bases and 4 bases respectively, with 9 bases between them. Germline CDR1 SGHVS, CDR2 FQNEAQ. CDR3 in DNA: TGTGCCAGCAGCTTAGCCCCGGGACCCACTGAAGCTTTCTTT. This gives the protein CASSLAPGPTEAFF.

The chain carries TRBV6-6 and TRBJ2-1; D remains unclear. The germline V gene encodes CDR1 MNHNY and CDR2 SVGAGI (reference sequence). This CDR3 region has 14 residues. Trimming shortened V by 7 bases and J by 0 bases, and 10 bases separated the two germline ends. CDR3 sequence reads: CASTNTPSYNEQFF. The DNA of the CDR3 is TGTGCCAGCACGAACACCCCCTCCTACAATGAGCAGTTCTTC.

V and J are TRBV10-1 and TRBJ1-1, with TRBD1 as a possible D gene (5 bases). The CDR3 runs to 13 residues. Germline-derived CDR1 and CDR2 are WNHNN and SYGVQD (reference sequence). Trimming took off 5 bases at V and 1 base at J, with 8 bases between the two ends. CDR3 coding DNA: TGCGCCAGCAGTATCGGGACGAACACTGAAGCTTTCTTT. The encoded protein is CASSIGTNTEAFF.

The rearrangement joins TRBV27 to TRBJ2-5; TRBD2 matches at 7 bases. The J segment lost 6 bases and the V segment lost 6 bases, leaving 10 bases of the junction unmatched. The germline V gene has CDR1 MNHEY and CDR2 SMNVEV (reference sequence). The CDR3 has 14 amino acids. CDR3 DNA sequence: TGTGCCAGCAGCACGGGACTAAGCATGAAGACCCAGTACTTC. Its translation is CASSTGLSMKTQYF.

The genes are TRBV23-1 and TRBJ2-1; D possibly corresponds to TRBD1 (6 bases). TRBV23-1 is an ORF for which the function is uncertain. V lost 5 bases and J lost 4, with 15 bases in between. This CDR3 contains 15 residues. CDR3 loop: CASSSDRRDYNEQFF. For the CDR3, the DNA is TGCGCCAGCAGTTCCGACAGGAGAGATTACAATGAGCAGTTCTTC.

About this clone: Sequence at one end of the junction differs from germline and may be a read error. The V call is TRBV7-7, the J call TRBJ2-7; possibly TRBD1 for D (6 bases). The CDR3 consists of 15 residues. CDR1 and CDR2 (germline): SSHAT, FNYEAQ (reference sequence). The DNA of the CDR3 is TGTGCTAGCAGCTTAGGCATGGGGGCCGGGTACGAGCAGTACTTC. Translating gives CASSLGMGAGYEQYF.

J is TRBJ2-1 and V is TRBV11-2; the D gene is possibly TRBD1 (5 bases). CDR3 length: 14 residues. The V gene lost 5 bases and the J gene lost 5 bases, with 13 bases spanning the gap. Germline CDR1 and CDR2: SGHAT and FQNNGV. The CDR3 DNA sequence: TGTGCCAGCAGCCCGCAGGGAACCCACAATGAGCAGTTCTTC. Its protein product is CASSPQGTHNEQFF.

Remarks on this clone: Sequence at one end of the junction differs from germline and may be a read error. The gene calls are TRBV6-5 and TRBJ1-1, with D uncertain. Germline V lookup: CDR1 MNHEY, CDR2 SVGAGI. The CDR3 runs to 13 residues. The CDR3 here is CASSDSLNTEAFF. CDR3 nucleotides: TGTGCCAGCAGTGACTCCCTGAACACTGAAGCTTTCTTT.

The chain is built from TRBV28 and TRBJ2-2; 10 bases are a match to TRBD2. The germline gives CDR1 MDHEN, CDR2 SYDVKM. The V gene end was trimmed by 10 bases and the J gene end by 4 bases; junction bases not matched to a gene: 6. This CDR3 region has 14 residues. This CDR3 is CATNGLAATGELFF. The CDR3 region has the DNA TGTGCCACCAACGGACTAGCGGCCACCGGGGAGCTGTTTTTT.

This clone was recorded once. V and J are TRBV9 and TRBJ2-4; 8 bases fit TRBD2. The CDR3 runs 14 residues. V was pared by 3 bases and J by 10 bases, with 9 bases of the junction left unmatched. The germline V gene has CDR1 SGDLS and CDR2 YYNGEE. The CDR3 bases are TGTGCCAGCAGCGGAAGTCGAGCGGGAGCAATTCAGTACTTC. Translated: CASSGSRAGAIQYF.

This chain links TRBV14 with TRBJ1-3; D unclear. Germline V gives CDR1 SGHDN, CDR2 FVKESK. The ends were cut back, 0 bases at V and 6 bases at J, with 12 bases in the middle. This CDR3 has 15 amino acids. This CDR3 is CASSQDGEGENTIYF. For the CDR3, the DNA is TGTGCCAGCAGCCAAGACGGAGAAGGTGAAAACACCATATATTTT.

This chain joins TRBV29-1 and TRBJ2-7, with 7 positions matching TRBD1. The CDR3 is made up of 14 amino acids. Per the germline V gene, CDR1 is SQVTM and CDR2 is ANQGSEA. Trimming took 4 bases from V and 6 from J; bases not matched to a gene: 12. The CDR3 DNA is TGCAGCGTTGTTGGGTCAGGGGGTCCTTTCGAGCAGTACTTC. Translated: CSVVGSGGPFEQYF.

The chain is built from TRBV19 and TRBJ2-5; no firm D call. This CDR3 has 14 amino acids. Germline loops: CDR1 LNHDA, CDR2 SQIVND (reference sequence). Trimming removed 4 bases at V and 4 bases at J, with 13 bases between. CDR3 nucleotides: TGTGCCAGTAGTAGGGTCGGGTATCTAGAGACCCAGTACTTC. It yields the protein CASSRVGYLETQYF.

The CDR3 loop is CASSLGRGGQYEQYF. The CDR3 nucleotides read TGTGCCAGCAGCTTAGGGAGGGGAGGGCAGTACGAGCAGTACTTC. The rearrangement joins TRBV5-5 to TRBJ2-7; 7 bases agree with TRBD2. The germline V gene has CDR1 SGHKS and CDR2 YYEKEE (reference sequence). V shed 2 bases, J shed 4 bases, and the junction held 9 bases outside the gene matches. The CDR3 length is 15 residues.

This chain connects TRBV28 to TRBJ1-2; 8 bases align to TRBD1. The CDR3 is 16 amino acids. The germline V gene encodes CDR1 MDHEN and CDR2 SYDVKM. The ends lost 1 base at V and 0 bases at J; junction bases unmatched: 4. CDR3 coding DNA: TGTGCCAGCAGTTTATATCAGGGGGCAACTAACTATGGCTACACCTTC. This encodes CASSLYQGATNYGYTF.

The chain combines TRBV27 with TRBJ2-7, with D perhaps given as TRBD1 or TRBD2 (6 bases each). V was pared by 2 bases and J by 2 bases, with 13 bases between. CDR1 is MNHEY and CDR2 is SMNVEV in the germline V gene (reference sequence). This CDR3 has 15 amino acids. Here the CDR3 reads CASSLGGTLTYEQYF. Here the CDR3 DNA reads TGTGCCAGCAGTTTAGGAGGGACATTGACCTACGAGCAGTACTTC.

This clone was seen just once. The V and J genes are TRBV19 and TRBJ1-2, with 7 bases that match TRBD1. The V gene end was trimmed by 9 bases and the J gene end by 4 bases; junction bases not matched to a gene: 8. Germline assignment: CDR1 LNHDA and CDR2 SQIVND (reference sequence). This CDR3 has 13 residues. CDR3 bases: TGTGCCAGCGCGACAGGGCTGAGCTATGGCTACACCTTC. This sequence encodes CASATGLSYGYTF.

The chain links TRBV18 to TRBJ2-7; no firm D call. This CDR3 has 13 amino acids. CDR1 KGHSH and CDR2 LQKENI come from the germline V gene. Between the trimmed V and J ends, which lost 2 bases and 0 bases, there was a span of 5 bases. CDR3 amino acids: CASSPVPSYEQYF. The CDR3 DNA reads TGTGCCAGCTCACCAGTTCCCTCCTACGAGCAGTACTTC.

The chain uses TRBV9 and TRBJ2-3; unclear D gene. CDR3 length: 14 residues. The germline V and J ends were trimmed by 0 bases and 4 bases, with 9 bases remaining between them. The V gene's germline CDR1 is SGDLS and CDR2 YYNGEE. The DNA of the CDR3 is TGTGCCAGCAGCGTAGTTGAGTTTCCAGATACGCAGTATTTT. It translates to CASSVVEFPDTQYF. The full variable domain, its missing parts supplied by reference TRBV9 and TRBJ2-3, is DSGVTQTPKHLITATGQRVTLRCSPRSGDLSVYWYQQSLDQGLQFLIQYYNGEERAKGNILERFSAQQFPDLHSELNLSSLELGDSALYFCASSVVEFPDTQYFGPGTRLTVL.

The sample holds one count of this clone. CDR3 coding DNA: TGTGCCAGCAGTCCTGGACAGGGAGTCGCAGATACGCAGTATTTT. Its translation: CASSPGQGVADTQYF. The genes are TRBV6-5 and TRBJ2-3; TRBD1 agrees at 8 bases. The CDR3 consists of 15 residues. Germline trimming cut 5 bases from V and 4 bases from J; bases unmatched to any gene: 8. The germline gives CDR1 MNHEY, CDR2 SVGAGI.

The V gene is TRBV6-1, the J gene TRBJ1-5; 8 positions agree with TRBD1. From germline, CDR1 is MNHNS and CDR2 SASEGT. The junction had 10 bases not matched to a gene; V was cut back by 6 bases and J by 6 bases. This CDR3 has 15 residues. CDR3 in DNA: TGTGCCAGCAGCCCCTCGGACAGGGCGGGTCAGCCCCAGCATTTT. Its protein is CASSPSDRAGQPQHF.

This chain joins TRBV6-5 and TRBJ1-2; the match to TRBD1 covers 7 bases. Germline CDR1 reads MNHEY; CDR2 reads SVGAGI. V lost 5 bases and J lost 2; bases outside the gene matches: 8. The CDR3 is 15 residues long. CDR3 bases: TGTGCCAGCAGTAGAGGGACAGCCGCGAACTATGGCTACACCTTC. Encoded protein: CASSRGTAANYGYTF.